These 5 T cell receptor beta chains were sequenced from one sample in a study of molecular identifiers for immune sequencing clone quantification. In TCRdb, the PCR reads were re-called with MiXCR into one record per CDR3 protein. This table has about 510,000 distinct CDR3 sequences, 20% to 25% appearing once. The specimen sequenced was naive CD8+ T cells from blood, with Jurkat cell RNA spiked in. Subset in this sample: FACS-sorted CD8+CD4-CCR7+CD45RA+ naive T cells. These receptors were collected from a human donor in good health. Some libraries in this study had Jurkat cell RNA spiked in.

A remark on this clonotype: One end of the junction does not line up with germline, which may come from a read error. The chain combines TRBV6-1 with TRBJ2-7; 7 positions match TRBD1. The CDR3 spans 14 residues. Per germline, CDR1 MNHNS and CDR2 SASEGT. The CDR3 loop reads CTSSEGGFSYEQYF. The CDR3 region has the DNA TGTACCAGCAGCGAAGGGGGCTTCTCCTACGAGCAGTACTTC.

This clonotype was counted at least ten times. This chain joins TRBV11-2 and TRBJ2-7, with D unresolved. The CDR3 is 14 residues long. The V gene's germline CDR1 is SGHAT and CDR2 FQNNGV. Trimming took off 1 base at V and 7 bases at J, with 14 bases between the two ends. The CDR3 region has the DNA TGTGCCAGCAGCTTAGGCCTCGGCCGTTATGAGCAGTACTTC. Protein product: CASSLGLGRYEQYF. Full variable domain (outside the CDR3, taken from reference TRBV11-2 and TRBJ2-7): EAGVAQSPRYKIIEKRQSVAFWCNPISGHATLYWYQQILGQGPKLLIQFQNNGVVDDSQLPKDRFSAERLKGVDSTLKIQPAKLEDSAVYLCASSLGLGRYEQYFGPGTRLTVT.

This clonotype has just a few counts. CDR3 sequence (DNA): TGTGCCAGCAGCCCAACTACGGCGAATTCACCCCTCCACTTT. It is translated as CASSPTTANSPLHF. The chain employs TRBV7-9 and TRBJ1-6, with D unresolved. CDR3 length: 14 amino acids. V was trimmed by 5 bases and J by 7 bases, leaving 12 bases between them. Germline loops: CDR1 SEHNR, CDR2 FQNEAQ (reference sequence).

Regarding this clonotype: A much more abundant neighbour one base away suggests this may be a read error. V and J are TRBV9 and TRBJ2-7, with a possible D match to TRBD1 (6 bases). V lost 7 bases and J 2 bases, leaving 16 bases between the germline ends. CDR1 and CDR2 from the germline V gene are SGDLS and YYNGEE. The CDR3 runs to 14 residues. The CDR3 DNA is TGTGCCAGCGGCGAAAGAGGACAGACCTACGAGCAGTACTTC. Encoded protein: CASGERGQTYEQYF.

This chain joins TRBV19 and TRBJ1-1; D is ambiguous. The CDR3 is made up of 11 amino acids. Trimming shortened V by 4 bases and J by 7 bases, and 7 bases separated the two germline ends. Germline loops: CDR1 LNHDA, CDR2 SQIVND (reference sequence). For the CDR3, the DNA is TGTGCCAGTAGTACGGGTGGTGAAGCTTTCTTT. It yields the protein CASSTGGEAFF.